A selection of T cell receptor beta chains follows, all from one sample in a study of molecular identifiers for immune sequencing clone quantification. TCRdb ran MiXCR on the PCR reads and lists one entry per CDR3 protein. The sample yields around 480,000 distinct CDR3 sequences, 20% to 25% seen once. Sequenced sample: naive CD8+ T cells from blood, with Jurkat cell RNA spiked in. The receptor set was obtained from a human donor in good health. Some libraries in this study had Jurkat cell RNA spiked in. The conserved cysteine and the conserved F or W are not part of the CDR3 here.

V | CDR3
TRBV28 | ASSSAMTGLRNTGELF
TRBV5-6 | ASSSQGSLYEQY
TRBV12-3/TRBV12-4 | ASITGAGNTIY
TRBV7-8 | ASSLFQRGGPPTINEQF
TRBV30 | AWSTGVEQY
TRBV4-3 | ASSQVVWTNTEAF
TRBV27 | AGSTGAGNTIY
TRBV14 | ASSHPGQTMNTEAF
TRBV9 | ASSEQGLTDTQY
TRBV27 | ASSIQIYYEQY
TRBV20-1 | SARALDTKSRGTDTQY
TRBV4-3 | ASSQDRGTDYGYT
TRBV7-9 | ASTSGEAF
TRBV13 | ASSPSGQASFEQY
TRBV20-1 | SAPRIYEQY
TRBV23-1 | ASSQSGSETGSEKLF
TRBV20-1 | SARPNYEQY
TRBV30 | AWREGTGERF
TRBV6-2/TRBV6-3 | ASSYSRQGDTEAF
TRBV29-1 | SVDPDSATEAF
TRBV12-3/TRBV12-4 | ASSLEDGELF
TRBV5-6 | ASSLGTGGESQPQH
TRBV4-2 | ASSQEGSNTEAF
TRBV30 | AWSGFVGRGSDTQY
TRBV5-1 | ASSLAVLQSYEQY
TRBV7-9 | ASSLTQGPPDTQY
TRBV4-3 | ASSPGTGVSYEQY
TRBV29-1 | SVGGGQGETEAF
TRBV29-1 | SVENGLQETQY
TRBV7-8 | ASSPRTGRVLFIQPQH
TRBV27 | ASSLTPGDPEAF